This T cell receptor (beta chain) derives from a study of shared clonotypes between healthy human individuals (dated by TCRdb to 2020 to 2022). About the study as a whole: A couple of women and a few men aged 18 to 49 years were included in the cohort. For each donor, CD4 naive and CD4 memory were each given three plates, CD8 naive was given two plates, and CD8 memory was given one plate. Each donor's leukapheresis produced roughly between roughly 0.94 and 9.5 billion PBMCs. To estimate repertoire size and how much clonotypes are shared between individuals, the study performed deep sequencing of blood TCR repertoires from a few healthy adults. Libraries were prepared and TCR repertoires were sequenced by different laboratories using diverse techniques, in order to increase sequencing depth and limit assay-specific biases.

On this clone itself: Its recognized antigen is unknown. No base-level quality is on record; no much larger clone is a single base apart.

The donors were healthy, HIV-negative adults who had no recently reported acute infections or vaccinations. Only Caucasian adults living in Nashville, Tennessee, USA were represented among the donors. Magnetic negative selection was used to enrich CD4+ T cells, after which naive cells were positively selected on CD45RA and the negative fraction became the memory subset. Blood was obtained by leukapheresis, after which PBMCs were separated by Ficoll-Histopaque density gradient centrifugation and cryopreserved in liquid nitrogen vapor phase. Purity and quantity of every magnetically sorted T cell population were checked by analytical flow cytometry. Genomic DNA was isolated from every sorted fraction and measured by UV absorbance on a Nanodrop 2000c. Using the deep immunoSEQ assay, multiplex PCR amplified TCR CDR3 regions from genomic DNA. For each cell subset, the extracted genomic DNA was distributed evenly across all wells of several immunoSEQ 96-well plates, and each plate served as one replicate. Each replicate PCR for sorted subsets received about 0.2 ug genomic DNA, equal to about 30,000 T cell genomes. The purified libraries were quantified using a Qubit 3.0 fluorometer, sized with a Bioanalyzer 2100, and then quantified again using the KAPA Library Quantification kit. Each immunoSEQ 96-well plate was sequenced on its own single-read 150-cycle Illumina NextSeq 550 flow cell. Concerning the study's data processing: The immunoSEQ output contained only junctional sequences without quality scores, so filtering could not match that applied to full-length reads. To assign V/J genes and CDR3, sequences were annotated against IMGT germline references using PyIR, a Python wrapper for IgBLAST v1.9. Any read was removed if the V/J assignment was weak (E-value above 1e-6), the CDR3 was missing, or the read contained stop codons, out-of-frame junctions, or ambiguous translated residues. A V3J clonotype was defined by an identical inferred V gene, J gene, and CDR3 amino acid sequence. To compute the percentage overlap between repertoires, the number of shared unique clonotypes was divided by the size of the smaller repertoire. Richness of each repertoire was evaluated using RTK rarefaction, the Chao1 estimator, and Recon v2.1 estimates of unobserved clonotypes. Generation probabilities for all TCRbeta clonotypes obtained by the gDNA method from a handful of donors were computed using OLGA. Sourced from immuneACCESS, this table was stored by TCRdb with only in-frame sequences that have V and J called. A share of the clones is absent; for the studies checked, an unresolved V gene accounts for under half, and the remainder has no known explanation. That table is the source of V, J and clone size, and D and trimming were worked out from the DNA. Present in this sample are millions of clones, 93% of which were seen just once. About 0.41% of the sample is held by the ten biggest clonotypes.

The full study reports these points: Pairwise subsampling led to the expectation that sequencing depth would affect the degree of clonotype sharing among donors. Only blood was sampled, and tissue TCR repertoires likely differ from those in blood. Because the study included a small number of donors, the genetic and exposure-history diversity represented was limited. Compared with non-shared clonotypes, clonotypes shared by all four sorted-subset donors had higher generation probabilities. Rarefaction of sorted-subset datasets indicated incomplete sequencing despite the large sequencing depth. Sharing across a handful of donors was observed for about 4.8% of naive CD4, over 3% of naive CD8, roughly 2.3% of memory CD4, and less than 0.45% of memory CD8 clonotypes. Larger estimated clonotype richness was generally found for naive subsets than for memory subsets.

Trimming at the junction amounts to 2 bases on V and 6 bases on J, and the germline ends lie 7 bases apart. The CDR3 runs 12 amino acids, cysteine and phenylalanine included. This entry keeps only the CDR3 DNA: 36 bases, framed from base 1. CDR1 and CDR2 are drawn from the germline V gene: SGHAT, FQNNGV. The TCR originated in a man younger than 30 in good health. Some clones in this sample may be carry-over from other donors' samples. The sequenced sample was naive CD4+ T cells from PBMCs. The sample's cell subset or site, from its label and the paper: CD45RA+ positively selected. Recombination joined TRBV11-2 with TRBJ1-1; no D gene call is confident. CDR3 loop: CASSLKGAEAFF. The nucleotides are TGTGCCAGCAGCTTAAAGGGTGCTGAAGCTTTCTTT. The CDR3 plus the reference TRBV11-2 and TRBJ1-1 genes for the other parts give the full variable domain: EAGVAQSPRYKIIEKRQSVAFWCNPISGHATLYWYQQILGQGPKLLIQFQNNGVVDDSQLPKDRFSAERLKGVDSTLKIQPAKLEDSAVYLCASSLKGAEAFFGQGTRLTVV.